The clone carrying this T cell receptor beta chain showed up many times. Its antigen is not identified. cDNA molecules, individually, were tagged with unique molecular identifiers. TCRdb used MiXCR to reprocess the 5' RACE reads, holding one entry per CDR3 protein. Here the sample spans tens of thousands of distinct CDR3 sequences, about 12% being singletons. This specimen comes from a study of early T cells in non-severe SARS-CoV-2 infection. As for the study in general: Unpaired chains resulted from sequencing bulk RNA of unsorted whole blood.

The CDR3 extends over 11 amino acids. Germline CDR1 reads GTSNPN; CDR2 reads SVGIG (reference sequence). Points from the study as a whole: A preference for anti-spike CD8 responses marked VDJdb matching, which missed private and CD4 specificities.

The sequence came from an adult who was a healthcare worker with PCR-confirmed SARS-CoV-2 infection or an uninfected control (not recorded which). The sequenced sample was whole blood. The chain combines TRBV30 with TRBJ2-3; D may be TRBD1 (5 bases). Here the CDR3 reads CAVRVPDTQYF. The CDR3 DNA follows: TGTGCAGTCAGGGTCCCAGATACGCAGTATTTT. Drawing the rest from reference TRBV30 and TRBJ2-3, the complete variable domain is SQTIHQWPATLVQPVGSPLSLECTVEGTSNPNLYWYRQAAGRGLQLLFYSVGIGQISSEVPQNLSASRPQDRQFILSSKKLLLSDSGFYLCAVRVPDTQYFGPGTRLTVL.